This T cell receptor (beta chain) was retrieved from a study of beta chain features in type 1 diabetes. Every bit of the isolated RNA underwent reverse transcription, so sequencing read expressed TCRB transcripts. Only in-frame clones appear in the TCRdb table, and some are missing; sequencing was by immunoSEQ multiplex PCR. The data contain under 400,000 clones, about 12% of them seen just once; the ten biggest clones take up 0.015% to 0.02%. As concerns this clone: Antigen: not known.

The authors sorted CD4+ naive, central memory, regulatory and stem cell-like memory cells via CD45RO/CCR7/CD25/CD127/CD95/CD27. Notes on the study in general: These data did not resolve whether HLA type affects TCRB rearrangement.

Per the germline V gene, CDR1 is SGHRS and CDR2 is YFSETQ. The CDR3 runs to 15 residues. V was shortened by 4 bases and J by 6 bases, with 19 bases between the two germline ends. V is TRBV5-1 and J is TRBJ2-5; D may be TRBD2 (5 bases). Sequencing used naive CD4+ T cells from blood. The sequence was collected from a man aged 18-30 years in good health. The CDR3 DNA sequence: TGCGCCAGCAGCGATCCTCGGGGTGGGTCAAAGACCCAGTACTTC. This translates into CASSDPRGGSKTQYF. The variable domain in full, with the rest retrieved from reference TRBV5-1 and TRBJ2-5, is KAGVTQTPRYLIKTRGQQVTLSCSPISGHRSVSWYQQTPGQGLQFLFEYFSETQRNKGNFPGRFSGRQFSNSRSEMNVSTLELGDSALYLCASSDPRGGSKTQYFGPGTRLLVL.